Below, one T cell receptor (beta chain) is given with its context. What it binds is unknown. Germline V lookup: CDR1 WSHSY, CDR2 SAAADI. The length of the CDR3 is 13 residues. The V gene lost 2 bases and the J gene lost 10 bases, with 14 bases spanning the gap. TCRdb's table, derived via immunoSEQ multiplex PCR, lists solely in-frame clones and lacks some. The sample contains around 92,000 clones, roughly 82% of which appear only once. The entry originates in a study of OX40 agonist ivuxolimab in advanced cancers. Study-level results: Clonal expansion was seen in CD4+ and CD8+ blood T cells by week 6 at 0.1 to 3.0 mg/kg.

Source: CD4+ or CD8+ T cells sorted from blood, taken in a trial of the OX40 agonist ivuxolimab. The chain is built from TRBV10-2 and TRBJ1-1, with D tentatively TRBD1 (5 bases). The sequence came from an adult with an advanced solid tumor such as melanoma, head and neck, liver or kidney cancer. CDR3 in DNA: TGCGCCAGCAGTGAGGGGACCGGCCCAGTAGCTTTCTTT. This encodes CASSEGTGPVAFF.